Sequencing of this TCR beta chain was carried out in a study of cytomegalovirus exposure and HLA in healthy donors. Study-level points and caveats: HLA restriction was apparent for most CMV-associated TCR beta chains in a later analysis.

Concerning this clone itself: What it recognizes is unknown.

Researchers ran the PCR with 60 Vbeta and 13 Jbeta primers. Clones were read by immunoSEQ multiplex PCR, and TCRdb kept only the in-frame ones, dropping some. Of about 130,000 clones in the sample, about 70% were seen once. V trimming: 2 bases; J trimming: 4 bases; junction bases outside the gene matches: 3. CDR1 is MNHEY and CDR2 is SVGAGI in the germline V gene. The CDR3 totals 15 residues. The TCR was taken from a male donor in good health and CMV-seronegative. Sequencing used PBMCs. The rearrangement uses TRBV6-5 and TRBJ2-7, with TRBD1 identical over 12 bases. CDR3 in DNA: TGTGCCAGCAGTTACGGGACAGGGGGCCTGTACGAGCAGTACTTC. Protein: CASSYGTGGLYEQYF.